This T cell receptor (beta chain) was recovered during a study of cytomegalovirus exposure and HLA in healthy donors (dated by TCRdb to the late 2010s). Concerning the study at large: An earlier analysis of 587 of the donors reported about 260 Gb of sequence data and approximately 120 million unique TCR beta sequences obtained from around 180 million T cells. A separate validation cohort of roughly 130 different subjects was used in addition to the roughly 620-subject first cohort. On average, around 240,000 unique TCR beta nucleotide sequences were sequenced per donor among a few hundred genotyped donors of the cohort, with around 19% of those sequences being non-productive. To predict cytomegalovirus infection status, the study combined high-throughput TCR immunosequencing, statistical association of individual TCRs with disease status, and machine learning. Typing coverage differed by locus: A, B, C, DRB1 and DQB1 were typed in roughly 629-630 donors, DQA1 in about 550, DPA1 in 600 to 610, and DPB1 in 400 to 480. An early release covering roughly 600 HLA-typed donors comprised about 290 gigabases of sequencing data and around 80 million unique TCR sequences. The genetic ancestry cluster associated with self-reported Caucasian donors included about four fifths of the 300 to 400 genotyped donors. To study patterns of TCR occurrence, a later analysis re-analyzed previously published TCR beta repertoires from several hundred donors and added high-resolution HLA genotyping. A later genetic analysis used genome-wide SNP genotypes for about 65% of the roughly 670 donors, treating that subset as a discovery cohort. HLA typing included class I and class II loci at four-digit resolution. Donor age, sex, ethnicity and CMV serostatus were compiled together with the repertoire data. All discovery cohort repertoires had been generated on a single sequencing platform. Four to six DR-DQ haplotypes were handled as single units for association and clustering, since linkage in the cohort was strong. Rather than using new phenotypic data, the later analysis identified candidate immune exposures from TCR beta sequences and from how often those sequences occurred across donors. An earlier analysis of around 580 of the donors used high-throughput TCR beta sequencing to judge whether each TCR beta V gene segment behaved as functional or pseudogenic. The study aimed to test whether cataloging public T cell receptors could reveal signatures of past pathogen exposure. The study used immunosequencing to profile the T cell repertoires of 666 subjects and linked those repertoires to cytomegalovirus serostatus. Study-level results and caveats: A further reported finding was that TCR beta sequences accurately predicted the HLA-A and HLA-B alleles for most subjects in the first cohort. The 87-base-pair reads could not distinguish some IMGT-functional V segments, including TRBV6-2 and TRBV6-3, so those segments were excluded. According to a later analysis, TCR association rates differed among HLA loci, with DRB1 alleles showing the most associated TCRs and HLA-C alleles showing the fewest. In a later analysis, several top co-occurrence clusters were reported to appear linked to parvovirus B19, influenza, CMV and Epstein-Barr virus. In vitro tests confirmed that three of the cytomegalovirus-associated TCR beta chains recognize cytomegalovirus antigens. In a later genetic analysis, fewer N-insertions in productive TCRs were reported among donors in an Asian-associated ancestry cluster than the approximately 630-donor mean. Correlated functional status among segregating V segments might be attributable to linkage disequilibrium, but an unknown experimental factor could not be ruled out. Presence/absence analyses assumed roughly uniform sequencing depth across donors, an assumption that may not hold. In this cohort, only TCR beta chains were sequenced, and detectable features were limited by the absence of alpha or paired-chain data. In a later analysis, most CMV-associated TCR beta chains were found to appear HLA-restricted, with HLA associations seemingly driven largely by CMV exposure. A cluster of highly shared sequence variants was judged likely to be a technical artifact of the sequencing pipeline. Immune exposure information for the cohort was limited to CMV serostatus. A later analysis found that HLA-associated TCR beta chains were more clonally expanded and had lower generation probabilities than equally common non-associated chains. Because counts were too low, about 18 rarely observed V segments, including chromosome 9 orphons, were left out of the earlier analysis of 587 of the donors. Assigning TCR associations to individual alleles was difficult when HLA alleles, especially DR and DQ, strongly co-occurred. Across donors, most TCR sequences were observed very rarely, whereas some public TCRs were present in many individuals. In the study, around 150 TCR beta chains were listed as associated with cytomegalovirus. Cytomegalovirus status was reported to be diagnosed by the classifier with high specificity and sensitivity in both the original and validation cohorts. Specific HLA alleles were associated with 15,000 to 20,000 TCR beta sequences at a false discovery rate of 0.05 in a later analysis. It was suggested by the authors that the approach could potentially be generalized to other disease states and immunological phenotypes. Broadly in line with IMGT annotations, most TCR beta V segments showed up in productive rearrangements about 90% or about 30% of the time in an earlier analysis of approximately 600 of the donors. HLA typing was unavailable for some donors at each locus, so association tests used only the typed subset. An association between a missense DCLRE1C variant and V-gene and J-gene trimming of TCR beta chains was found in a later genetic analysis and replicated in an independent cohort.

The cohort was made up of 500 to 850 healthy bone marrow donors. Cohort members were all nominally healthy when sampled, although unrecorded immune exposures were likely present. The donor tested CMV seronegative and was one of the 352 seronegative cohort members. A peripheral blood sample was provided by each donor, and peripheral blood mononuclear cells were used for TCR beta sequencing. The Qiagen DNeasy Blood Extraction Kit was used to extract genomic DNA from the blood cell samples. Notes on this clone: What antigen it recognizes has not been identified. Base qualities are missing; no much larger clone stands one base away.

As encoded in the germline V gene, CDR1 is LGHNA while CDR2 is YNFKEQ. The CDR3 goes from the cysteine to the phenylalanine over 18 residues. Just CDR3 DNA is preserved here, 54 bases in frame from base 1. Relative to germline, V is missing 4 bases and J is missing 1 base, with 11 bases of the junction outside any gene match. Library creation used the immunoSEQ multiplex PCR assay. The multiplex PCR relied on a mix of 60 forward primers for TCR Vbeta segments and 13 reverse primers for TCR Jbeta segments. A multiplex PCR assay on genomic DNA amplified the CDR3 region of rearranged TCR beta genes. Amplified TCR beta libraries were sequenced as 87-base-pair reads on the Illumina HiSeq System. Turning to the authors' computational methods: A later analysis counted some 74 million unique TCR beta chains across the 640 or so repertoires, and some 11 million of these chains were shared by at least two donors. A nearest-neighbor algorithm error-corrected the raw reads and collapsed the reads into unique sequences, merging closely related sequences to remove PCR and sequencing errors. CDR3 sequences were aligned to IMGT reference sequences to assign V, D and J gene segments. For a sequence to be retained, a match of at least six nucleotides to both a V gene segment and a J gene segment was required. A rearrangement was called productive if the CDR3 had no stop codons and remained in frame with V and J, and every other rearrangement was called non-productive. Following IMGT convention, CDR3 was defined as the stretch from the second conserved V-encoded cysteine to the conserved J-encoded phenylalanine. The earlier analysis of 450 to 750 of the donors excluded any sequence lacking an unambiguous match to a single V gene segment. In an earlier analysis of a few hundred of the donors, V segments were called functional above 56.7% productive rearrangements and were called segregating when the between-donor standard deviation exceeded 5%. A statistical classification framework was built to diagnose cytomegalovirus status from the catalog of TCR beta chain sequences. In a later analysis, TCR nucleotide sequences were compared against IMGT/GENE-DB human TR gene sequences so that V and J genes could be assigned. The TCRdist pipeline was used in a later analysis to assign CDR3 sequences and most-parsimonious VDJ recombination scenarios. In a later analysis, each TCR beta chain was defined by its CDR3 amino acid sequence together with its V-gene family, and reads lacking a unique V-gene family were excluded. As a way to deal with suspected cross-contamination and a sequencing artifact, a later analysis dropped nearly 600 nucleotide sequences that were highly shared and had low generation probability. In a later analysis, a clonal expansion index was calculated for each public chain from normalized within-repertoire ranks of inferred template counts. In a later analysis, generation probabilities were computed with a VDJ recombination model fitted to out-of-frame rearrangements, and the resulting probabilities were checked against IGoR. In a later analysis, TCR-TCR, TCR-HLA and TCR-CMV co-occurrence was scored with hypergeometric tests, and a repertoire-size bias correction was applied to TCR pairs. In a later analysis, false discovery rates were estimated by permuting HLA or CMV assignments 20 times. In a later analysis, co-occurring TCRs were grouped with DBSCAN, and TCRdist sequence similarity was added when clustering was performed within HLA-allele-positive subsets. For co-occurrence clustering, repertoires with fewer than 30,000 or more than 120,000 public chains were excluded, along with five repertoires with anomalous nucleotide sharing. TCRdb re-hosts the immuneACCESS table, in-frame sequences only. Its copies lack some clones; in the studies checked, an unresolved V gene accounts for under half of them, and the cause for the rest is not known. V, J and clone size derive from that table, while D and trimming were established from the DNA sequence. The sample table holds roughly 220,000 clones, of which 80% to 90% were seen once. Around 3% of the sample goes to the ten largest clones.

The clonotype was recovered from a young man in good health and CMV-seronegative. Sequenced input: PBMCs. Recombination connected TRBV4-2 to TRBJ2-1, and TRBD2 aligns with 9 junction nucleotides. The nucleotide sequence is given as TGTGCCAGCAGCCCGTATGTGAAGCGGGGGGATTCCTACAATGAGCAGTTCTTC. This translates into CASSPYVKRGDSYNEQFF.